This entry concerns a single T cell receptor (beta chain). The CDR3 consists of 18 residues. The data originate from a study of T cell responses to AZD1222 COVID-19 vaccine. Profiled with immunoSEQ multiplex PCR; TCRdb holds only in-frame clones, not every one. The sample consists of about 100,000 clones, roughly 86% of them appearing once. This sequence originates from an adult in good health. The chain carries TRBV21-1 and TRBJ2-2; TRBD2 is taken as the D call from the table, unchecked against the DNA. TRBV21-1 constitutes a pseudogene. The material was peripheral blood, obtained on day 0 of AZD1222 vaccination. DNA of the CDR3: TGTGCCAGCAGCACGTCGTTGGGGGGGGACTGGGACACCGGGGAGCTGTTTTTT. This sequence encodes CASSTSLGGDWDTGELFF.